This T cell receptor (beta chain) was captured by sequencing in a study of post-analysis software for immune sequencing data. General observations from the study: In patients, TRBV5-6, TRBV5-1 and TRBV20-1 belonged to roughly five TRBV segments found more frequently than in controls.

A remark on this clonotype: As yet, its antigen is unknown. A read error may produce the germline difference seen at one junction end.

The CDR3 spans 19 residues. CDR1 is MDHEN and CDR2 is SYDVKM in the germline V gene. Prepared libraries of TCR beta cDNA carried unique molecular identifiers. TCRdb re-called the PCR reads with MiXCR, one entry per CDR3 protein. Of about 200,000 distinct CDR3 sequences in the sample, around 30% were seen once. The sequence was obtained from a girl aged 2-17 years with multiple sclerosis. This rearrangement joins TRBV28 to TRBJ2-3; TRBD2 agrees at 8 bases. The sequenced material came from blood. The CDR3 DNA reads as TGTGCCAGCAGTTTCGCGGGGGGACTCAGGAGGTGGGCCACAGATGCGCAGTATTTT. Encoded protein: CASSFAGGLRRWATDAQYF. Filled out from reference TRBV28 and TRBJ2-3, the complete variable domain reads DVKVTQSSRYLVKRTGEKVFLECVQDMDHENMFWYRQDPGLGLRLIYFSYDVKMKEKGDIPEGYSVSREKKERFSLILESASTNQTSMYLCASSFAGGLRRWATDAQYFGPGTRLTVL.